The clone carrying this T cell receptor beta chain showed up many times. This sample is drawn from a study of T cells in Graves' hyperthyroidism and ophthalmopathy. No progression to ophthalmopathy during 18 months of follow-up defined stable disease. Criteria for exclusion of patients were uncontrolled infection, other autoimmune disease, pregnancy or lactation. PBMCs stemmed from less than 13 ml fresh peripheral blood. With 6 bases removed from V and 3 bases from J, the gap between germline ends came to 12 bases. The CDR3 contains 13 residues. Germline CDR1 reads SNHLY; CDR2 reads FYNNEI. Regions amplified from RNA transcripts were the TCR beta CDR3 regions. The HTBI primer set drove a first-round RT-PCR of the TCR CDR3. MiXCR was run by TCRdb on the multiplex PCR reads, yielding one entry per CDR3 protein. The profile covers about 420,000 distinct CDR3 sequences, with about a sixth appearing a single time and over 7.5% taken by the ten largest.

The TCR sequence derives from a woman between 18 and 30 years old with Graves' hyperthyroidism. Source material: blood. This sequence joins TRBV2 and TRBJ2-7; possible D gene TRBD2, 5 bases. This CDR3 reads CASRWESGYEQYF. In nucleotides, the CDR3 is TGTGCCAGCAGGTGGGAGAGTGGCTACGAGCAGTACTTC.